Sequencing of this TCR beta chain was carried out in a study of cytomegalovirus exposure and HLA in healthy donors (dated by TCRdb to 2016 to 2017). About the study as a whole: An earlier analysis of approximately 640 of the donors reported more than 250 Gb of sequence data and approximately 110 million unique TCR beta sequences from about 179 million T cells. About 280 gigabases of sequencing data and some 85 million unique TCR sequences were included in an early release covering over 600 HLA-typed donors. Of the 300 to 500 genotyped donors, less than 90% were placed in the genetic ancestry cluster associated with self-reported Caucasian donors. The study was designed to test whether signatures of past pathogen exposure could be identified by cataloging public T cell receptors. The T cell repertoires of roughly 660 subjects were profiled by immunosequencing and related to cytomegalovirus serostatus. In addition to the first cohort of approximately 650 subjects, a separate validation cohort of 120 different subjects was used. To predict cytomegalovirus infection status, the study combined high-throughput TCR immunosequencing, statistical association of individual TCRs with disease status, and machine learning. In a later analysis, previously published TCR beta repertoires from more than 500 donors were re-analyzed and high-resolution HLA genotyping was added so that TCR occurrence patterns could be studied. In the later analysis, no new phenotypic data were used to find candidate immune exposures; instead, reliance was placed on TCR beta sequences and their occurrence across donors. To decide whether each TCR beta V gene segment behaved as functional or pseudogenic, an earlier analysis of some 540 of the donors relied on high-throughput TCR beta sequencing. Donor age, sex, ethnicity and CMV serostatus were compiled alongside the repertoire data. A later genetic analysis took genome-wide SNP genotypes for about 55% of the 666 donors and used that subset as a discovery cohort. All discovery cohort repertoires had been generated using a single sequencing platform. HLA typing included class I and class II loci at four-digit resolution. The number of typed donors differed by locus: roughly 620-630 for A, B, C, DRB1 and DQB1; 500 to 550 for DQA1; fewer than 610 for DPA1; and roughly 450 for DPB1. Roughly five DR-DQ haplotypes were treated as single units for association and clustering because of strong linkage in the cohort. Among 398 genotyped donors of the cohort, an average of roughly 240,000 unique TCR beta nucleotide sequences were sequenced per donor, roughly 20% of them non-productive.

Summary of the overall study and its limitations: Strong co-occurrence of HLA alleles, especially DR and DQ, made assigning TCR associations to individual alleles difficult. A group of highly shared sequence variants was considered likely to be a technical artifact of the sequencing pipeline. In a later analysis, HLA-associated TCR beta chains were found to be more clonally expanded and to have lower generation probabilities than equally common non-associated chains. An association between a missense DCLRE1C variant and V-gene and J-gene trimming of TCR beta chains was found in a later genetic analysis and replicated in an independent cohort. Some 15 rarely observed V segments, including chromosome 9 orphons, were excluded from the earlier analysis of several hundred of the donors because counts were too low. Because HLA typing was unavailable for some donors at each locus, only the typed subset was used in association tests. In both the original and validation cohorts, the classifier was reported to diagnose cytomegalovirus status with high specificity and sensitivity. Sequencing depth was assumed to be roughly uniform across donors in the presence/absence analyses, though that assumption may not hold. A further reported finding was that TCR beta sequences accurately predicted the HLA-A and HLA-B alleles for most subjects in the first cohort. A later analysis associated about 17,000 TCR beta sequences with specific HLA alleles at a false discovery rate of 0.05. A few of the identified cytomegalovirus-associated TCR beta chains were confirmed in vitro to be specific for cytomegalovirus antigens. In a later analysis, TCR association rates were found to vary across HLA loci, with the most associated TCRs seen for DRB1 alleles and the fewest for HLA-C alleles. Several of the top co-occurrence clusters appeared to be linked to parvovirus B19, influenza, CMV and Epstein-Barr virus, according to a later analysis. In an earlier analysis of 587 of the donors, most TCR beta V segments were observed in productive rearrangements about 87% or about 30% of the time, broadly matching IMGT annotations. Correlated functional status among segregating V segments might reflect linkage disequilibrium, but an unknown experimental factor could not be ruled out. In the study, 164 TCR beta chains were listed as associated with cytomegalovirus. Compared with the roughly 700-donor mean, donors in an Asian-associated ancestry cluster had fewer N-insertions in productive TCRs, according to a later genetic analysis. A later analysis found that most CMV-associated TCR beta chains appeared HLA-restricted, with HLA associations seemingly driven largely by CMV exposure. Immune exposure information for the cohort was limited to CMV serostatus. Most TCR sequences were observed very rarely across donors, whereas some public TCRs were present in many individuals. Only TCR beta chains were sequenced in this cohort, and the absence of alpha or paired-chain data limited detectable features. According to the authors, the approach could potentially be generalized to other disease states and immunological phenotypes.

The cohort consisted of 670 or so healthy bone marrow donors. Cohort members were all nominally healthy when sampled, although unrecorded immune exposures were likely present. The donor was CMV seronegative and belonged to the group of under 400 seronegative cohort members. Each donor provided a peripheral blood sample, and peripheral blood mononuclear cells were used for TCR beta sequencing. Genomic DNA extraction from the blood cell samples was performed with the Qiagen DNeasy Blood Extraction Kit. The library was made by the immunoSEQ multiplex PCR assay. A mixture of 60 forward primers for TCR Vbeta segments and 13 reverse primers for TCR Jbeta segments was used in the multiplex PCR. Amplification of the CDR3 region of rearranged TCR beta genes was performed with a multiplex PCR assay on genomic DNA. On the Illumina HiSeq System, the amplified TCR beta libraries were sequenced as 87-base-pair reads. The authors processed their data as follows. In a later analysis, 70 million to 95 million unique TCR beta chains were counted across the approximately 640 repertoires, and roughly 11 million of these chains were shared by at least two donors. A nearest-neighbor algorithm error-corrected the raw reads and collapsed the reads into unique sequences, merging closely related sequences to remove PCR and sequencing errors. To assign V, D and J gene segments, CDR3 sequences were aligned to IMGT reference sequences. For a sequence to be retained, at least a six-nucleotide match to both a V gene segment and a J gene segment was required. Rearrangements were classified as productive when the CDR3 lacked stop codons and remained in frame with V and J, and all other rearrangements were classified as non-productive. Following IMGT convention, CDR3 was defined as the stretch from the second conserved V-encoded cysteine up to the conserved J-encoded phenylalanine. In an earlier analysis of around 540 of the donors, sequences lacking an unambiguous match to a single V gene segment were excluded. In an earlier analysis of some 590 of the donors, a V segment was called functional when productive rearrangements were above 56.7%, and segregating when the standard deviation between donors exceeded 5%. To diagnose cytomegalovirus status from the catalog of TCR beta chain sequences, a statistical classification framework was built. In a later analysis, V and J genes were assigned by comparing TCR nucleotide sequences against IMGT/GENE-DB human TR gene sequences. The TCRdist pipeline was used in a later analysis to assign CDR3 sequences and most-parsimonious VDJ recombination scenarios. A later analysis defined each TCR beta chain by its CDR3 amino acid sequence plus V-gene family, and excluded reads lacking a unique V-gene family. As a way to deal with suspected cross-contamination and a sequencing artifact, a later analysis dropped roughly 600 nucleotide sequences that were highly shared and had low generation probability. A later analysis calculated a clonal expansion index for each public chain from normalized within-repertoire ranks of inferred template counts. In a later analysis, generation probabilities were computed with a VDJ recombination model fitted to out-of-frame rearrangements, and the resulting probabilities were checked against IGoR. A later analysis scored TCR-TCR, TCR-HLA and TCR-CMV co-occurrence with hypergeometric tests, applying a repertoire-size bias correction to TCR pairs. To estimate false discovery rates, a later analysis permuted the HLA or CMV assignments 20 times. A later analysis grouped co-occurring TCRs with DBSCAN, adding TCRdist sequence similarity when clustering within HLA-allele-positive subsets. Repertoires with fewer than 30,000 or more than 120,000 public chains, plus five repertoires with anomalous nucleotide sharing, were excluded from co-occurrence clustering. TCRdb provides this immuneACCESS table in a form limited to in-frame rearrangements. Some clones are lacking; in checked studies, under half of them reflect an unresolved V gene, and why the rest are absent is not known. The D gene and trimming were derived from the DNA, and the V and J assignments and clone size from that table. This sample gives 150,000 to 200,000 clones in total; over 65% of them show up just once. The top ten clonotypes cover roughly 2.3% of the sample.

Concerning this clone itself: Its antigen is unknown. Within one base of it there is no much larger clone, and no base qualities were kept.

The material sequenced was PBMCs. The receptor was derived from a man aged 60 to 75 in good health and CMV-seronegative.

The DNA is TGTGCCAGCAGCTTTCGGGGCAGGGGAGGGTCACCCCTCCACTTT. Its product reads: CASSFRGRGGSPLHF. The chain is made from TRBV7-6 and TRBJ1-6; a tentative D match to TRBD1 spans 6 bases. The germline V gene gives CDR1 as SGHVS and CDR2 as FNYEAQ. Deletion took 3 bases off V and 10 bases off J, with a span of 16 bases between the germline ends. The CDR3 has 15 amino acids, counting the end cysteine and phenylalanine. Left in the record is the CDR3 DNA by itself, 45 bases read in frame from the first base.